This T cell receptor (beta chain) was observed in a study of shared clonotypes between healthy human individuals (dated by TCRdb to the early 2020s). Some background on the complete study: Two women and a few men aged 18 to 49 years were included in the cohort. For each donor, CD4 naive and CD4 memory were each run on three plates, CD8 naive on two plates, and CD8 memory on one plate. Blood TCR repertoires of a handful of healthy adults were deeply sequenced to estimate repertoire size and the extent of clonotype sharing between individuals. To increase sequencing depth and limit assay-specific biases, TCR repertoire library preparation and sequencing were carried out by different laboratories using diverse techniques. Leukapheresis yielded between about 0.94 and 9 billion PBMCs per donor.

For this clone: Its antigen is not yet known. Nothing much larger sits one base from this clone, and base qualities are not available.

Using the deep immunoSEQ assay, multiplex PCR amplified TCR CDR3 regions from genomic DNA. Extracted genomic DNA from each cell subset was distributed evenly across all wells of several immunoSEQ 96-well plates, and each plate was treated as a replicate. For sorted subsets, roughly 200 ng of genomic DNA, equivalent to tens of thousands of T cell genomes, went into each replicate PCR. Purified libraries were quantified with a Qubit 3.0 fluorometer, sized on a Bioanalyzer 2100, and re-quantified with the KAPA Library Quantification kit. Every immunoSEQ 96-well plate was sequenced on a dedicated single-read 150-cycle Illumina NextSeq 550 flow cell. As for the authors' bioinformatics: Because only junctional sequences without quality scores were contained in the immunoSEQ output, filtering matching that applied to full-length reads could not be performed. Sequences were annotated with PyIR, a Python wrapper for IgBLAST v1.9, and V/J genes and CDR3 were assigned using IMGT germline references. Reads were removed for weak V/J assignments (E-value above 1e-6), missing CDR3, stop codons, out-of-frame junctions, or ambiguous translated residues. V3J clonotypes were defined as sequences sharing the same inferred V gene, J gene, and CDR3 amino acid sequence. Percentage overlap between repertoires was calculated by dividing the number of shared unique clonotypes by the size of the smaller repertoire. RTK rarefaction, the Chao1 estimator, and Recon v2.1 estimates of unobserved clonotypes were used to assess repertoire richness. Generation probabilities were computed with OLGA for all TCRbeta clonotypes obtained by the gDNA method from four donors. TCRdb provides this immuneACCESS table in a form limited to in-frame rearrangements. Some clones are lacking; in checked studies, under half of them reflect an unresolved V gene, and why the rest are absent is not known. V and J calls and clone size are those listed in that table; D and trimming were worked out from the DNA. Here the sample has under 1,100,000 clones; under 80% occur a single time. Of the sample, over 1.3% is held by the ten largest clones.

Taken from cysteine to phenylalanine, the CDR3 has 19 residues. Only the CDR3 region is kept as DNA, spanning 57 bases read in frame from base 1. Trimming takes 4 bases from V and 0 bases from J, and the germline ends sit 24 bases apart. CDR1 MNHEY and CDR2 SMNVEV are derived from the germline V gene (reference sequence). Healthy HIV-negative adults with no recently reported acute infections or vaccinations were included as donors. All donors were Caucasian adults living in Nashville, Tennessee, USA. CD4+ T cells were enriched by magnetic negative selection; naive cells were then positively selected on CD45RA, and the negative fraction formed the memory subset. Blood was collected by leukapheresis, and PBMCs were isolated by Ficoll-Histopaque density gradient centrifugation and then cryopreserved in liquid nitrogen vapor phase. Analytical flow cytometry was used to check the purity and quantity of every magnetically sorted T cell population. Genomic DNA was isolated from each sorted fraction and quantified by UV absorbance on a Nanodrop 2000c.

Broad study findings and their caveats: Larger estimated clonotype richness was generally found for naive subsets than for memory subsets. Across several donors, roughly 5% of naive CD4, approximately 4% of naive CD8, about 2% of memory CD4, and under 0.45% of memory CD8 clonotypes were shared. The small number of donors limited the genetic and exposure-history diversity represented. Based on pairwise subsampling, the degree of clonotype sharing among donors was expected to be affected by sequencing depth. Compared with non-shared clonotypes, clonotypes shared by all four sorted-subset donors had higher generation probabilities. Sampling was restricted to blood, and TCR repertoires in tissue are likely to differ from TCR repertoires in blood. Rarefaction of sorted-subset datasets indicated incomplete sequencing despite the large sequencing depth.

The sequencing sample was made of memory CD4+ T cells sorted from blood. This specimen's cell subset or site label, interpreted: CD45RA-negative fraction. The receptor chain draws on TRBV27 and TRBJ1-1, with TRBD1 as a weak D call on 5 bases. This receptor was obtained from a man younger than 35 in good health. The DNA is TGTGCCAGCAGTTCCCCCAGGGCAGGAGAGGTTTCCATGAACACTGAAGCTTTCTTT. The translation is CASSSPRAGEVSMNTEAFF.